Shown below are 30 T cell receptor beta chains from a single sample sequenced in a study of long-term antiretroviral therapy in people with HIV (dated by TCRdb to 2022 to 2024). Sequencing of the TRB variable region was done with the immunoSEQ hsTCRB v3.0 assay at survey level resolution. TCRdb holds this immuneACCESS table with in-frame rearrangements only. Some clones are missing; in checked studies, unresolved V genes explain under half, and the rest has no known cause. This sample holds more than 25,000 clones; approximately 90% were observed only once. The top ten hold approximately 8% of the sample. The starting material was unsorted PBMCs, obtained 3.2 years before starting antiretroviral therapy. The receptors derive from a man aged 50-59 years with HIV.

This chain joins TRBV11-3 and TRBJ2-3; perhaps D is TRBD1 or TRBD2 (5 bases each). V was cut by 1 base and J by 2 bases, with 16 bases left in between. CDR3 length equals 17 residues. Germline CDR1 reads SGHNT; CDR2 reads YENEEA. The CDR3 spells CASSLGGASSHTDTQYF. In nucleotides, the CDR3 is TGTGCCAGCAGCTTAGGAGGGGCTTCGTCACACACAGATACGCAGTATTTT. The complete variable domain, with remaining parts taken from reference TRBV11-3 and TRBJ2-3, reads EAGVVQSPRYKIIEKKQPVAFWCNPISGHNTLYWYLQNLGQGPELLIRYENEEAVDDSQLPKDRFSAERLKGVDSTLKIQPAELGDSAVYLCASSLGGASSHTDTQYFGPGTRLTVL.

This chain connects TRBV4-1 to TRBJ2-2; D is possibly TRBD2 (5 bases). Germline V CDR1 and CDR2: MGHRA, YSYEKL. CDR3 size: 17 residues. Trimming removed 2 bases at V and 0 bases at J, with 13 bases between. CDR3 amino acids: CASSQSGNFANTGELFF. The CDR3 DNA is TGCGCCAGCAGCCAATCCGGGAACTTCGCGAACACCGGGGAGCTGTTTTTT.

The chain uses TRBV5-1 and TRBJ2-3, with 9 bases fitting TRBD2. The trim removed 0 bases at V and 3 bases at J, leaving 2 bases unmatched. Germline values: CDR1 SGHRS, CDR2 YFSETQ. CDR3 length equals 15 residues. CDR3 bases: TGCGCCAGCAGCTTGGTTGCGGGGGGGACAGATACGCAGTATTTT. It is translated as CASSLVAGGTDTQYF.

The gene calls are TRBV7-2 and TRBJ2-7; 9 nucleotides line up with TRBD1. The CDR3 is 15 residues long. The germline V gene encodes CDR1 SGHTA and CDR2 FQGNSA. V lost 7 bases, J lost 2 bases, and 9 bases stayed unmatched. The CDR3 here is CASNPGGQGTYEQYF. CDR3 coding DNA: TGTGCCAGCAACCCAGGGGGACAGGGAACCTACGAGCAGTACTTC.

The chain links TRBV2 to TRBJ2-5, with D possibly being TRBD1 or TRBD2 (5 bases each). Trimming removed 5 bases from V and 3 bases from J, with 10 bases in between. The CDR3 extends over 13 amino acids. The germline V gene encodes CDR1 SNHLY and CDR2 FYNNEI. CDR3 region: CASSPGAEETQYF. The DNA of the CDR3 is TGTGCCAGCAGTCCCGGGGCTGAAGAGACCCAGTACTTC.

The rearrangement uses TRBV18 and TRBJ2-5; 8 positions agree with TRBD2. Germline-derived CDR1 and CDR2 are KGHSH and LQKENI. Trimming at V came to 6 bases and at J to 2 bases, leaving 17 bases not matched to a gene. The CDR3 loop spans 18 amino acids. The CDR3 DNA sequence: TGTGCCAGCTCCCTAGTCAGCGGGGGCTTTTCGTTTCAAGAGACCCAGTACTTC. It is translated as CASSLVSGGFSFQETQYF.

For the CDR3, the DNA is TGTGCCAGCAGCCTAGCGGGAGTCGAGACCCAGTACTTC. Translating it yields CASSLAGVETQYF. The chain is built from TRBV6-5 and TRBJ2-5; TRBD2 aligns across 10 bases. Losses at the gene ends were 6 bases for V and 5 bases for J; bases not matched to a gene: 3. CDR1 is MNHEY and CDR2 is SVGAGI in the germline V gene. CDR3 length: 13 amino acids.

The V call is TRBV5-6, the J call TRBJ2-5, with 7 bases that match TRBD2. Germline CDR1 SGHDT, CDR2 YYEEEE. This CDR3 has 16 residues. The V segment lost 4 bases and the J segment 2 bases; nucleotides outside the gene matches: 11. CDR3 nucleotides: TGTGCCAGCAGCACGGGGCTTGGGACTATTCAAGAGACCCAGTACTTC. Its translation: CASSTGLGTIQETQYF.

This chain links TRBV6-1 with TRBJ2-5; no firm D call. Germline CDR1 MNHNS, CDR2 SASEGT. The CDR3 extends over 15 amino acids. V lost 3 bases, J lost 5 bases, and 16 bases lay in between. CDR3 DNA sequence: TGTGCCAGCAGTGAGGGCAACGGGCGGTGGGAGACCCAGTACTTC. This codes for CASSEGNGRWETQYF.

The V call is TRBV5-1, the J call TRBJ1-1, with TRBD1 as a possible D gene (5 bases). The V end lost 0 bases, the J end lost 2 bases, and 11 bases lay between the germline ends. Germline-derived CDR1 and CDR2 are SGHRS and YFSETQ. This CDR3 is built from 15 residues. The CDR3 DNA follows: TGCGCCAGCAGCTTGGCGGGGGGTAGTAACACTGAAGCTTTCTTT. It translates to CASSLAGGSNTEAFF.

This rearrangement joins TRBV5-1 to TRBJ1-1; D gene ambiguous. The CDR3 totals 14 residues. V lost 2 bases and J 3 bases, leaving 11 bases between the germline ends. Germline CDR1 is SGHRS and CDR2 is YFSETQ. CDR3 sequence (DNA): TGCGCCAGCAGCTTACTTGGGTCGGACACTGAAGCTTTCTTT. Its translation: CASSLLGSDTEAFF. The full variable domain, with the rest looked up from reference TRBV5-1 and TRBJ1-1, is KAGVTQTPRYLIKTRGQQVTLSCSPISGHRSVSWYQQTPGQGLQFLFEYFSETQRNKGNFPGRFSGRQFSNSRSEMNVSTLELGDSALYLCASSLLGSDTEAFFGQGTRLTVV.

The V call is TRBV5-1, the J call TRBJ1-1; the match to TRBD1 covers 7 bases. The V gene end was trimmed by 4 bases and the J gene end by 2 bases; junction bases not matched to a gene: 5. Germline-derived CDR1 and CDR2 are SGHRS and YFSETQ. The CDR3 covers 14 residues. CDR3 DNA: TGCGCCAGCAGCCTGGGGACAGTAAACACTGAAGCTTTCTTT. This translates into CASSLGTVNTEAFF.

The V gene is TRBV18, the J gene TRBJ1-1; 7 bases align to TRBD1. This CDR3 comprises 16 residues. Trimming took 5 bases from V and 0 from J; bases not matched to a gene: 9. Germline V gives CDR1 KGHSH, CDR2 LQKENI. CDR3 amino acids: CASSSSYRGMNTEAFF. The CDR3 nucleotides read TGTGCCAGCTCATCATCTTACAGGGGAATGAACACTGAAGCTTTCTTT.

The chain carries TRBV7-2 and TRBJ2-3, with 10 bases that match TRBD1. The CDR3 has 14 amino acids. CDR1 and CDR2 (germline): SGHTA, FQGNSA. Trimming cost V 5 bases and J 6 bases; bases outside gene matches: 5. The CDR3 is CASSRDRGLDTQYF. The CDR3 region has the DNA TGTGCCAGCAGCCGGGACAGGGGATTGGATACGCAGTATTTT.

This clone was detected only once. The chain is built from TRBV6-5 and TRBJ1-2; D is ambiguous. The CDR3 covers 15 residues. The V gene's germline CDR1 is MNHEY and CDR2 SVGAGI. The V gene lost 0 bases and the J gene lost 5 bases, with 13 bases spanning the gap. In DNA form, the CDR3 reads TGTGCCAGCAGTTACTCGACCACCCCGGGGTATGGCTACACCTTC. Translated, it gives CASSYSTTPGYGYTF.

V usage is TRBV2 and J usage is TRBJ2-7; TRBD2 matches at 16 bases. Germline CDR1 is SNHLY and CDR2 is FYNNEI. The CDR3 is 16 residues long. The J segment lost 4 bases and the V segment lost 5 bases, leaving 5 bases of the junction unmatched. The DNA of the CDR3 is TGTGCCAGCAGTTCGGGACTAGCGGGAGGGCCGTACGAGCAGTACTTC. This encodes CASSSGLAGGPYEQYF.

This clone was picked up one time. The rearrangement links TRBV18 to TRBJ1-2, with 7 positions matching TRBD1. CDR1 is KGHSH, CDR2 LQKENI, per germline. The CDR3 has 14 residues. Unmatched junction bases numbered 6, after V lost 3 bases and J lost 5 bases. The CDR3 sequence is CASSPQQGRYGYTF. For the CDR3, the DNA is TGTGCCAGCTCACCGCAACAGGGGCGATATGGCTACACCTTC. Drawing the rest from reference TRBV18 and TRBJ1-2, the complete variable domain is NAGVMQNPRHLVRRRGQEARLRCSPMKGHSHVYWYRQLPEEGLKFMVYLQKENIIDESGMPKERFSAEFPKEGPSILRIQQVVRGDSAAYFCASSPQQGRYGYTFGSGTRLTVV.

V usage is TRBV2 and J usage is TRBJ1-5; 9 bases agree with TRBD1. Trimming at V came to 5 bases and at J to 7 bases, leaving 9 bases not matched to a gene. Germline CDR1 and CDR2: SNHLY and FYNNEI. CDR3 length: 15 amino acids. The CDR3: CASSSPDRGGQPQHF. The CDR3 region has the DNA TGTGCCAGCAGTAGCCCGGACAGGGGAGGCCAGCCCCAGCATTTT.

The CDR3: CASGTDYYEQYF. CDR3 bases: TGTGCCAGCGGGACAGATTACTACGAGCAGTACTTC. The V and J genes are TRBV7-9 and TRBJ2-7, with 7 bases fitting TRBD1. The CDR3 extends over 12 amino acids. After removal of 8 bases from V and 3 bases from J, the junction contained 4 bases not matched to a gene. Germline loops: CDR1 SEHNR, CDR2 FQNEAQ (reference sequence).

V gene TRBV4-2 combines with J gene TRBJ2-7; 12 bases map to TRBD1. The ends lost 4 bases at V and 4 bases at J; junction bases unmatched: 5. CDR3 length: 15 amino acids. In germline, CDR1 is LGHNA, CDR2 YNFKEQ. The CDR3 is CASSRLGQGAYEQYF. The CDR3 DNA reads TGTGCCAGCAGCCGCCTGGGACAGGGGGCGTACGAGCAGTACTTC.

V gene TRBV7-2 combines with J gene TRBJ2-7; 9 nucleotides align to TRBD1. Per the germline V gene, CDR1 is SGHTA and CDR2 is FQGNSA. The CDR3 covers 16 residues. V shed 5 bases and J 3 bases; nucleotides not matched to a gene: 11. The CDR3 DNA reads TGTGCCAGCAGCCATACAGGGGGCGCGTTACTCTACGAGCAGTACTTC. This sequence encodes CASSHTGGALLYEQYF.

The rearrangement uses TRBV5-1 and TRBJ1-1; D might be TRBD1 (5 bases). The V end was cut by 2 bases, the J end by 1 base, with 9 bases between. The length of the CDR3 is 14 residues. CDR1 is SGHRS, CDR2 YFSETQ, per germline. The CDR3 loop reads CASSFGTANTEAFF. In DNA form, the CDR3 reads TGCGCCAGCAGCTTCGGGACTGCGAACACTGAAGCTTTCTTT.

CDR3 amino acids: CASSPTGVAFF. DNA of the CDR3: TGTGCCAGCAGCCCCACAGGGGTAGCTTTCTTT. The chain couples TRBV11-2 to TRBJ1-1, with TRBD1 matching over 7 bases. Germline V gene lookup returns CDR1 SGHAT and CDR2 FQNNGV. Losses at the gene ends were 5 bases for V and 10 bases for J; bases not matched to a gene: 4. This CDR3 is 11 amino acids long.

This clone was observed once. CDR3 DNA sequence: TGCGCCAGCAGCTTATATGCCGGGACCGGGAACACCGGGGAGCTGTTTTTT. Encoded protein: CASSLYAGTGNTGELFF. The chain combines TRBV5-1 with TRBJ2-2, with D perhaps matching TRBD1 or TRBD2 (5 bases each). Trimming cost V 2 bases and J 1 base, with 15 bases left between them. Germline values: CDR1 SGHRS, CDR2 YFSETQ. The CDR3 length is 17 residues.

The genes are TRBV10-3 and TRBJ1-1; D remains unclear. CDR3 length: 14 residues. V was pared by 2 bases and J by 4 bases, with 11 bases between. CDR1 and CDR2 from the germline V gene are ENHRY and SYGVKD. CDR3 sequence reads: CAISEGRSRTEAFF. DNA of the CDR3: TGTGCCATCAGTGAGGGCCGGAGTCGCACTGAAGCTTTCTTT.

The chain couples TRBV11-3 to TRBJ2-1, with D unresolved. CDR1 is SGHNT and CDR2 is YENEEA in the germline V gene. This CDR3 has 13 residues. The V end was cut by 2 bases, the J end by 9 bases, with 11 bases between. DNA for the CDR3: TGTGCCAGCAGCTTAACCGCTCTAGGTGAGCAGTTCTTC. As protein: CASSLTALGEQFF.

This chain joins TRBV13 and TRBJ2-5; a possible D gene is TRBD2 (6 bases). Germline V gene sequence: CDR1 PRHDT, CDR2 FYEKMQ (reference sequence). V was trimmed by 5 bases and J by 5 bases, leaving 15 bases between them. The CDR3 is made up of 14 amino acids. The CDR3 protein is CASSPGRLGETQYF. The CDR3 bases are TGTGCCAGCAGCCCCGGGAGACTTGGGGAGACCCAGTACTTC.

The genes are TRBV11-1 and TRBJ2-2; 8 nucleotides match TRBD2. V shed 0 bases and J 11 bases; nucleotides not matched to a gene: 5. Germline V CDR1 and CDR2: SGHAT, FQDESV (reference sequence). The CDR3 covers 14 residues. CDR3: CASSLAQLAEELFF. DNA for the CDR3: TGTGCCAGCAGCTTAGCGCAACTAGCGGAAGAGCTGTTTTTT.

This chain connects TRBV7-2 to TRBJ2-1, with 9 nucleotides matching TRBD1. This CDR3 is 15 amino acids long. With V trimmed by 3 bases and J by 9 bases, 9 bases remained unmatched. The germline CDR1 and CDR2 sequences are SGHTA and FQGNSA. CDR3 sequence reads: CASSFGQGFLVEQFF. CDR3 nucleotide sequence: TGTGCCAGCAGCTTCGGACAGGGGTTTTTAGTTGAGCAGTTCTTC.

The chain uses TRBV28 and TRBJ2-2; D is undetermined. The V gene's germline CDR1 is MDHEN and CDR2 SYDVKM. The V and J ends lost 7 bases and 0 bases respectively, with 9 bases between them. This CDR3 contains 14 residues. The CDR3 DNA reads as TGTGCCAGCACGGATGCGACGAACACCGGGGAGCTGTTTTTT. It specifies CASTDATNTGELFF.